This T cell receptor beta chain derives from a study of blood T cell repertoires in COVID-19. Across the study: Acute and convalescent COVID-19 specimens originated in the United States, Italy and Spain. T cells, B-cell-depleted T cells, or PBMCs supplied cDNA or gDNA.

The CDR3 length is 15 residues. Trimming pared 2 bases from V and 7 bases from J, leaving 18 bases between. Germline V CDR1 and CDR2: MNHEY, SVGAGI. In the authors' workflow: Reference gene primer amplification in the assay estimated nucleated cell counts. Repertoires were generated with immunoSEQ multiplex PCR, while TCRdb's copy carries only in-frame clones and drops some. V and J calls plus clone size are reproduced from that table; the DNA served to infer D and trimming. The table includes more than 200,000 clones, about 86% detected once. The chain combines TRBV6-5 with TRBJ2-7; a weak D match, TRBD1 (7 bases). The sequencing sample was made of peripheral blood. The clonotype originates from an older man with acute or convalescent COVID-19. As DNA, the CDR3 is TGTGCCAGCAGTTACCCGTCCAGGGGGGATCTTGAGCAGTACTTC. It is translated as CASSYPSRGDLEQYF.